At least ten counts were recorded for the clone carrying this TCR beta chain. The data were obtained in a study of low-dose radiotherapy and immunotherapy resistance in tumors. The time point denotes: after trial treatment. The sample's treatment: LDRT plus nivolumab, ipilimumab, low-dose cyclophosphamide and aspirin (RACIN trial). Covering alpha and beta chains, TRAV- and TRBV-specific primers were used for the first-strand cDNA. TCRs were put through approximately 20 PCR cycles of amplification with Phusion. A constant-region primer and the V-primer adapter served as the primer pair. TCRdb re-called the reads with MiXCR, one entry per CDR3 protein. The repertoire holds 85,000 to 95,000 distinct CDR3 sequences, with 20% to 25% as singletons. Specimen: PBMCs, collected after low-dose radiotherapy plus immunotherapy. This receptor was identified in a female donor with ovarian cancer.

The CDR3: CASSISRGSYGYTF. The CDR3 bases are TGTGCCAGTAGTATCTCCCGTGGGAGCTATGGCTACACCTTC. This rearrangement joins TRBV19 to TRBJ1-2; D uncertain. CDR3 size: 14 residues. Germline assignment: CDR1 LNHDA and CDR2 SQIVND (reference sequence). The V gene lost 3 bases and the J gene lost 4 bases, with 12 bases spanning the gap.